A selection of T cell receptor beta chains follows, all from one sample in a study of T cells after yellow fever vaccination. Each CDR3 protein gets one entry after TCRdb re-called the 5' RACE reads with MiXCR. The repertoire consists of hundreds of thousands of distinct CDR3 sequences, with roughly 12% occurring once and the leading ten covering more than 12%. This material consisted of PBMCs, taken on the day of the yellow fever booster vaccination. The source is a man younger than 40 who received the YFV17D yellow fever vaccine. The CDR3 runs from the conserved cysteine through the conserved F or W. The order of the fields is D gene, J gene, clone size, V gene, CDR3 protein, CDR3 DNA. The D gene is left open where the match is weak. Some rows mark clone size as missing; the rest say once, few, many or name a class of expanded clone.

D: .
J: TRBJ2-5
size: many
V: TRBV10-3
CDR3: CAIRPGPQETQYF
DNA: TGTGCCATCAGGCCGGGACCCCAAGAGACCCAGTACTTC

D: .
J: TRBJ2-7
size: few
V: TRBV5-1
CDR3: CASNPGHSYEQYF
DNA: TGCGCCAGCAACCCGGGACATTCCTACGAGCAGTACTTC

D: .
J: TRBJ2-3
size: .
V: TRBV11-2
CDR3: CASSSEWYGTDTQYF
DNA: TGTGCCAGCAGCTCCGAGTGGTACGGCACAGATACGCAGTATTTT

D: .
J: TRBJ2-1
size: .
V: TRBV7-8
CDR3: CASSLEQGFYNEQFF
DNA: TGTGCCAGCAGCTTAGAACAGGGATTCTACAATGAGCAGTTCTTC

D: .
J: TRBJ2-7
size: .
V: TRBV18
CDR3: CASSSGRLYEQYF
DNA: TGTGCCAGCTCATCCGGACGCCTGTACGAGCAGTACTTC

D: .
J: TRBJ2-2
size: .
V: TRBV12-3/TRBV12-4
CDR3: CASILQGIVFTGELFF
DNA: TGTGCCAGCATCCTACAGGGTATTGTGTTCACCGGGGAGCTGTTTTTT

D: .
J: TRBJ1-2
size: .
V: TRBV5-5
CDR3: CASRPAGVNHGYTF
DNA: TGTGCCAGCAGGCCGGCCGGGGTTAACCATGGCTACACCTTC

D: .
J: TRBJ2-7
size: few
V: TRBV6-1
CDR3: CASSPAAGLTYEQYF
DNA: TGTGCCAGCAGTCCCGCGGCAGGGTTAACCTACGAGCAGTACTTC

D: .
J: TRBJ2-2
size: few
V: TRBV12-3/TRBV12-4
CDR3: CASSYDLITGELFF
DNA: TGTGCCAGCAGTTACGACCTGATCACCGGGGAGCTGTTTTTT

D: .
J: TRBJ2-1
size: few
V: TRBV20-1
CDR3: CSARPSRTVLNEQFF
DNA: TGCAGTGCTAGGCCCTCAAGGACAGTCCTTAATGAGCAGTTCTTC

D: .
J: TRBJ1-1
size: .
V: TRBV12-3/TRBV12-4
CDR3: CASSFTPNTEAFF
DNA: TGTGCCAGCAGTTTTACACCGAACACTGAAGCTTTCTTT

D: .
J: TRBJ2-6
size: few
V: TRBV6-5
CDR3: CASSYGGAEANVLTF
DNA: TGTGCCAGCAGCTATGGGGGGGCCGAGGCCAACGTCCTGACTTTC

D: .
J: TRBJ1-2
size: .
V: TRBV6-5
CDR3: CASSYQQGRNYGYTF
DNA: TGTGCCAGCAGTTACCAACAGGGACGGAACTATGGCTACACCTTC

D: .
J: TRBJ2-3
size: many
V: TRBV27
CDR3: CASSPTSPRTDTQYF
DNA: TGTGCCAGCAGTCCAACATCGCCGAGGACAGATACGCAGTATTTT

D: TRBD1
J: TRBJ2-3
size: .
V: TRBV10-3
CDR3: CAITQDRGRGVDTQYF
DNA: TGTGCCATCACCCAGGACAGGGGGCGAGGAGTAGATACGCAGTATTTT

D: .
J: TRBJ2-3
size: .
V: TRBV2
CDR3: CASSELGTDTQYF
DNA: TGTGCCAGCAGTGAACTAGGCACAGATACGCAGTATTTT

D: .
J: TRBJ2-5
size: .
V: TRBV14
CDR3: CASSQVGEQETQYF
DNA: TGTGCCAGCAGCCAAGTGGGCGAACAAGAGACCCAGTACTTC

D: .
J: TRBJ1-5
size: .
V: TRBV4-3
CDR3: CASSPYLQGPHQPQHF
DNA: TGCGCCAGCAGCCCTTATCTCCAGGGCCCCCATCAGCCCCAGCATTTT

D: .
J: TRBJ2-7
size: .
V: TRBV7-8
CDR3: CASSPPPGNAEQYF
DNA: TGTGCCAGCAGCCCCCCCCCGGGGAATGCCGAGCAGTACTTC

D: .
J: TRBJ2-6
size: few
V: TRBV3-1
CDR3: CASSPGRISGANVLTF
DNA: TGTGCCAGCAGCCCTGGACGGATATCTGGGGCCAACGTCCTGACTTTC

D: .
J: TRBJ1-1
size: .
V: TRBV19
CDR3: CASSIPASGARTEAFF
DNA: TGTGCCAGTAGTATCCCGGCCTCAGGGGCGAGAACTGAAGCTTTCTTT

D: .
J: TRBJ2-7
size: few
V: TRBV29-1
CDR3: CSPPGEQYF
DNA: TGCAGCCCCCCAGGGGAGCAGTACTTC

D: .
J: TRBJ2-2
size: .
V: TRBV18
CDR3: CASSLQATGELFF
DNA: TGTGCCAGCTCACTTCAGGCCACCGGGGAGCTGTTTTTT

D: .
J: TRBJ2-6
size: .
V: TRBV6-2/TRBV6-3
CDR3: CASSYSRLAPSGANVLTF
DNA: TGTGCCAGCAGTTACTCCAGACTCGCCCCCTCTGGGGCCAACGTCCTGACTTTC

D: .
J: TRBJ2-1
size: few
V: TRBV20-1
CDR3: CSEIPQSSYNEQFF
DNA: TGCAGCGAAATCCCCCAGAGCTCCTACAATGAGCAGTTCTTC

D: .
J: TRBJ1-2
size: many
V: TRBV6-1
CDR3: CASSEGIGRQALSGYTF
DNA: TGTGCCAGCAGTGAAGGGATAGGGAGGCAGGCCCTATCTGGCTACACCTTC

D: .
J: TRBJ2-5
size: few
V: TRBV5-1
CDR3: CASRWDTQETQYF
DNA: TGCGCCAGCAGATGGGACACCCAAGAGACCCAGTACTTC

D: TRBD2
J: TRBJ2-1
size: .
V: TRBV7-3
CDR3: CASSLVPGLAGPPYNEQFF
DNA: TGTGCCAGCAGCTTAGTCCCGGGACTAGCGGGGCCCCCCTACAATGAGCAGTTCTTC

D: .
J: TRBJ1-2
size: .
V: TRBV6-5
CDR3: CASSYRPPLGRGYTF
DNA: TGTGCCAGCAGTTACCGTCCCCCTTTGGGTCGGGGCTACACCTTC

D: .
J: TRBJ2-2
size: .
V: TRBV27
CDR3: CASSLWGGANTGELFF
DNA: TGTGCCAGCAGTTTATGGGGGGGCGCGAACACCGGGGAGCTGTTTTTT

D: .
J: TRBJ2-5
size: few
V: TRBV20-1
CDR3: CSATPGVERTQYF
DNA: TGCAGTGCTACGCCGGGCGTGGAAAGGACCCAGTACTTC

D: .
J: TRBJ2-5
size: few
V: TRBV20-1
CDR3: CSATQGLQETQYF
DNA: TGCAGTGCTACCCAGGGACTTCAAGAGACCCAGTACTTC

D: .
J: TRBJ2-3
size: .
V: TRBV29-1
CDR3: CSHSATSSTDTQYF
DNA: TGCAGCCATTCGGCGACCTCTAGCACAGATACGCAGTATTTT

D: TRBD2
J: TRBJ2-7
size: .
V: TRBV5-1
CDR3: CASSERENVYEQYF
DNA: TGCGCCAGCAGCGAGCGGGAGAATGTCTACGAGCAGTACTTC

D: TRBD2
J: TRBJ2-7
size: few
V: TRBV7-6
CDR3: CASSATSASSYEQYF
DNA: TGTGCCAGCAGCGCCACTAGCGCGAGCTCCTACGAGCAGTACTTC

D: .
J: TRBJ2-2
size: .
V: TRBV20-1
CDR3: CSARDYTGELFF
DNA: TGCAGTGCTAGAGATTACACCGGGGAGCTGTTTTTT

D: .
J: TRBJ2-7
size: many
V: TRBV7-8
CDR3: CASSKSYRAEQYF
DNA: TGTGCCAGCAGCAAATCTTATAGAGCCGAGCAGTACTTC

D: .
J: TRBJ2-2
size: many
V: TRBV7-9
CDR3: CASSLVGSGELFF
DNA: TGTGCCAGCAGCCTTGTGGGGTCCGGGGAGCTGTTTTTT

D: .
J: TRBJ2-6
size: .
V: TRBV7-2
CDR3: CASSFASGANVLTF
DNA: TGTGCCAGCAGCTTCGCCTCTGGGGCCAACGTCCTGACTTTC

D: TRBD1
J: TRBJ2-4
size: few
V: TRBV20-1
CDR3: CSADDRGNIQYF
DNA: TGCAGTGCTGATGACAGGGGGAACATTCAGTACTTC

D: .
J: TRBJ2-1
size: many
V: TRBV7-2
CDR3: CASSWDFSYNEQFF
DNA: TGTGCCAGCAGCTGGGACTTTTCCTACAATGAGCAGTTCTTC

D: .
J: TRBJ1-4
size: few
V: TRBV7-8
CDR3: CASSLARAVAASNEKLFF
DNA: TGTGCCAGCAGCTTAGCGCGGGCTGTGGCGGCGAGTAATGAAAAACTGTTTTTT

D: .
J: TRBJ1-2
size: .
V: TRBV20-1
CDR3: CSARKEYGYGCTF
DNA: TGCAGTGCTAGGAAGGAGTATGGCTATGGCTGCACCTTC

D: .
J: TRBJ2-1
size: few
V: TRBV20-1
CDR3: CSAVDRGRASNEQFF
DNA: TGCAGTGCTGTTGATAGGGGGAGGGCCAGCAATGAGCAGTTCTTC

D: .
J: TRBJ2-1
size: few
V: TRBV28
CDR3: CASTIGGQIYNEQFF
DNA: TGTGCCAGCACCATTGGGGGTCAAATTTACAATGAGCAGTTCTTC

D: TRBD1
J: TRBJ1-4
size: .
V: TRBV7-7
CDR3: CASSPGQGSEKLFF
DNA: TGTGCTAGCAGCCCGGGACAGGGAAGTGAAAAACTGTTTTTT

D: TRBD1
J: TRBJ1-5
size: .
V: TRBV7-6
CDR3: CASSLEAGGSQPQHF
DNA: TGTGCCAGCAGCTTAGAGGCAGGGGGGAGTCAGCCCCAGCATTTT

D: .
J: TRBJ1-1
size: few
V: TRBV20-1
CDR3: CSAPGLENTEAFF
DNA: TGCAGTGCTCCGGGGTTGGAGAACACTGAAGCTTTCTTT

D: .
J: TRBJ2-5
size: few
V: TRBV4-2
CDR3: CASSLGEIRDGGTQYF
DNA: TGTGCCAGCAGCCTGGGCGAGATTAGGGACGGGGGGACCCAGTACTTC

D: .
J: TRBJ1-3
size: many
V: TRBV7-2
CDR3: CASSLGLGNTIYF
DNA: TGTGCCAGCAGCTTAGGCCTCGGAAACACCATATATTTT

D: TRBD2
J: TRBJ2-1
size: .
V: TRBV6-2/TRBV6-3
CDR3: CASSYSRAGTSGVNEQFF
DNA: TGTGCCAGCAGTTACTCCAGAGCCGGGACTAGCGGGGTCAATGAGCAGTTCTTC

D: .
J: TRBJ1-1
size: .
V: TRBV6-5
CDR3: CASSPNQGSTEAFF
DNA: TGTGCCAGCAGTCCAAATCAGGGTAGCACTGAAGCTTTCTTT